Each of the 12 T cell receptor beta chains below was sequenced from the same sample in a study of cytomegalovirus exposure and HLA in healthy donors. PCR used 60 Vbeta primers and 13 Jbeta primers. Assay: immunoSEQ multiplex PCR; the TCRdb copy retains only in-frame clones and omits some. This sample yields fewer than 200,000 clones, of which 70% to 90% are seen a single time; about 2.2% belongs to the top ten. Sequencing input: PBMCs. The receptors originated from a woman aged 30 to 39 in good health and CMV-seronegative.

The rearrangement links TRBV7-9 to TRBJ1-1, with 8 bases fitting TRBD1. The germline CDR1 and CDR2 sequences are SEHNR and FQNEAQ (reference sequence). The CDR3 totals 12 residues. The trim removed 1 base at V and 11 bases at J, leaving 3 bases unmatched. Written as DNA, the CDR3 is TGTGCCAGCAGCTTAGAGGACAGGGAGGCTTTCTTT. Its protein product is CASSLEDREAFF.

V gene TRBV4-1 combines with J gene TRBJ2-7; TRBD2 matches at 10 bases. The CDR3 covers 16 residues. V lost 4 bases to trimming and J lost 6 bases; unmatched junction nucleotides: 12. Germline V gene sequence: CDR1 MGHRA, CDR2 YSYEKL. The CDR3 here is CASSRAGGTSDREQYF. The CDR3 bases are TGCGCCAGCAGCCGAGCGGGCGGGACTAGCGATCGCGAGCAGTACTTC.

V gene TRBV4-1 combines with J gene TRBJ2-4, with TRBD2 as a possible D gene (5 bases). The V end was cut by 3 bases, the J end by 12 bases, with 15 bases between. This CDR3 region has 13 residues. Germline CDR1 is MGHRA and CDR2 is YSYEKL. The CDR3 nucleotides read TGCGCCAGCAGCCACATAATTACTAGTGATCAGTACTTC. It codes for CASSHIITSDQYF.

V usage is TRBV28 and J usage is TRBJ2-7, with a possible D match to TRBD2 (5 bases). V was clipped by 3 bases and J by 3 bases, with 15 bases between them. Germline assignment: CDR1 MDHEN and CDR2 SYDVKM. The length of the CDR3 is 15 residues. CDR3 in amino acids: CASSFLRELSYEQYF. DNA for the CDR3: TGTGCCAGCAGTTTTTTGAGGGAGCTGAGCTACGAGCAGTACTTC.

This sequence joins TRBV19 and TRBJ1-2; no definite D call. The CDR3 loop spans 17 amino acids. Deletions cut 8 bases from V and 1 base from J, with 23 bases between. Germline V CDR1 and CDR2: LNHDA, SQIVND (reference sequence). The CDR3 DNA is TGTGCCAGTCGTCAGCCCCGTACCCAACTATTTAACTATGGCTACACCTTC. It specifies CASRQPRTQLFNYGYTF.

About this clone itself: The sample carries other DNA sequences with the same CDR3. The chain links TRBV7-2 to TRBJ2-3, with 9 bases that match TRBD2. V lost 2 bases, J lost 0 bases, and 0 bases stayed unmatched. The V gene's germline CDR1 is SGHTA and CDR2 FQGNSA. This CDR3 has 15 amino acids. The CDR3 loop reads CASSLLAGSTDTQYF. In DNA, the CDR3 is TGTGCCAGCAGCTTACTAGCGGGAAGCACAGATACGCAGTATTTT. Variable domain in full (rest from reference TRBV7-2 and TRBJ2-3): GAGVSQSPSNKVTEKGKDVELRCDPISGHTALYWYRQSLGQGLEFLIYFQGNSAPDKSGLPSDRFSAERTGGSVSTLTIQRTQQEDSAVYLCASSLLAGSTDTQYFGPGTRLTVL.

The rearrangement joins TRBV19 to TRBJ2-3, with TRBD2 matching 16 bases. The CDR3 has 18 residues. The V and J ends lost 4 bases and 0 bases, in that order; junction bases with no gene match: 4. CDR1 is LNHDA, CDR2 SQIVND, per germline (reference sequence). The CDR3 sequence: CASSTGLAGGTSTDTQYF. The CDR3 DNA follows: TGTGCCAGTAGTACGGGACTAGCGGGAGGGACAAGCACAGATACGCAGTATTTT.

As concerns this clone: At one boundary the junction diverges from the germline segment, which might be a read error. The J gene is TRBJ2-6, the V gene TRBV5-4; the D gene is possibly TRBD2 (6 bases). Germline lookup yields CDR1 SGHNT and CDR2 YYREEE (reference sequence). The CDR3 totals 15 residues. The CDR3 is CASSFRGATLNGLTF. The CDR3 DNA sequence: TGTGCCAGCAGTTTCCGCGGGGCCACACTCAACGGCCTGACTTTC.

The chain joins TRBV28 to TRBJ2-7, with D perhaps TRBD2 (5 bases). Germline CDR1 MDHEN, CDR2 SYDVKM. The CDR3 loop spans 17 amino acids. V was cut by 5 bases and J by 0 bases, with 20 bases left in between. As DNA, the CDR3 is TGTGCCAGCAGTCCCCCGGTTAGGCAAGGGAGCTCCTACGAGCAGTACTTC. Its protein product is CASSPPVRQGSSYEQYF. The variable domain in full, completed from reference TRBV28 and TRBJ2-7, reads DVKVTQSSRYLVKRTGEKVFLECVQDMDHENMFWYRQDPGLGLRLIYFSYDVKMKEKGDIPEGYSVSREKKERFSLILESASTNQTSMYLCASSPPVRQGSSYEQYFGPGTRLTVT.

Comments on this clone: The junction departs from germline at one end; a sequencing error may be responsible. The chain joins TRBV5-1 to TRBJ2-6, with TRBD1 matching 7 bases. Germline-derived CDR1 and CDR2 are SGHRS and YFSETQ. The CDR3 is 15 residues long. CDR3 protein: CASGQGGAGANGLTF. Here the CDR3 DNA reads TGCGCCAGCGGTCAAGGGGGCGCTGGGGCCAACGGCCTGACTTTC.

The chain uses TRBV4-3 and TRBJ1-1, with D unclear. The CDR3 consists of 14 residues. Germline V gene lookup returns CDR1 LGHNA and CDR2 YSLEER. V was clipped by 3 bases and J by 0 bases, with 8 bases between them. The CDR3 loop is CASSQSRMNTEAFF. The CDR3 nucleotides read TGCGCCAGCAGCCAGTCCAGGATGAACACTGAAGCTTTCTTT.

This CDR3 reads CASPPPGGQPQHF. CDR3 coding DNA: TGTGCCAGTCCCCCTCCGGGGGGTCAGCCCCAGCATTTT. V is TRBV28 and J is TRBJ1-5, with D perhaps TRBD1 (5 bases). Germline loops: CDR1 MDHEN, CDR2 SYDVKM. V lost 9 bases, J lost 6 bases, and 15 bases lay in between. The CDR3 totals 13 residues. Full variable domain (remainder filled in from reference TRBV28 and TRBJ1-5): DVKVTQSSRYLVKRTGEKVFLECVQDMDHENMFWYRQDPGLGLRLIYFSYDVKMKEKGDIPEGYSVSREKKERFSLILESASTNQTSMYLCASPPPGGQPQHFGDGTRLSIL.